The 11 T cell receptor beta chains presented below share a single source sample, sequenced in a study of breast tumors, draining lymph nodes, adjacent tissues. Each CDR3 protein is one row after TCRdb ran MiXCR on the multiplex PCR reads. The table lists 20,000 or so distinct CDR3 sequences, approximately 64% of them singletons. Sequences were obtained from tumor-adjacent breast tissue. The source is a female donor with breast cancer. Some clones in this sample may be carry-over from other donors' samples.

This clonotype has ten or more counts. The V and J genes are TRBV9 and TRBJ2-2; TRBD2 agrees at 12 bases. Germline V lookup: CDR1 SGDLS, CDR2 YYNGEE. This CDR3 has 16 amino acids. V shed 4 bases and J 6 bases; nucleotides not matched to a gene: 7. CDR3 loop: CASSPFLAGGAGELFF. In DNA, the CDR3 is TGTGCCAGCAGCCCCTTCCTAGCGGGGGGGGCCGGGGAGCTGTTTTTT.

This clonotype has a count of ten or more. This chain uses TRBV7-2 with TRBJ2-2; D is perhaps TRBD2 (6 bases). Germline values: CDR1 SGHTA, CDR2 FQGNSA. V was shortened by 6 bases and J by 4 bases, with 15 bases between the two germline ends. The CDR3 runs to 15 residues. This CDR3 is CASRTSGLGTGELFF. Written as DNA, the CDR3 is TGTGCCAGCAGAACGAGCGGGCTCGGCACCGGGGAGCTGTTTTTT. The variable domain in full, with the rest retrieved from reference TRBV7-2 and TRBJ2-2, is GAGVSQSPSNKVTEKGKDVELRCDPISGHTALYWYRQSLGQGLEFLIYFQGNSAPDKSGLPSDRFSAERTGGSVSTLTIQRTQQEDSAVYLCASRTSGLGTGELFFGEGSRLTVL.

To note about this clonotype: The DNA is left out, because the CDR3 cannot be placed on it with certainty; the CDR3 is given as TCRdb lists it. The gene calls are TRBV7-5 and TRBJ1-3. TRBV7-5 is marked as a pseudogene. The CDR3 totals 19 residues, both ends included. This CDR3 is CISVPAAPKAGYSGNTIYF.

There are many counts of this clonotype. The chain has TRBV4-2 and TRBJ2-1; D possibly corresponds to TRBD2 (6 bases). The germline gives CDR1 LGHNA, CDR2 YNFKEQ. This CDR3 has 16 amino acids. The ends were cut back, 1 base at V and 9 bases at J, with 19 bases in the middle. This CDR3 reads CASSQVVGGADVEQFF. Written as DNA, the CDR3 is TGTGCCAGCAGCCAAGTGGTGGGGGGAGCTGATGTTGAGCAGTTCTTC.

This rearrangement joins TRBV30 to TRBJ2-1; no definite D call. V was shortened by 0 bases and J by 10 bases, with 7 bases between the two germline ends. The CDR3 is 11 amino acids. Germline assignment: CDR1 GTSNPN and CDR2 SVGIG (reference sequence). CDR3 protein: CAWSVELEQFF. CDR3 DNA: TGTGCCTGGAGTGTAGAACTAGAGCAGTTCTTC.

The chain uses TRBV20-1 and TRBJ1-4; D is uncertain. With 0 bases removed from V and 8 bases from J, the gap between germline ends came to 16 bases. There are 15 residues in the CDR3. Per the germline V gene, CDR1 is DFQATT and CDR2 is SNEGSKA (reference sequence). The CDR3 nucleotides read TGCAGTGCTAGAGATGAAAGGCTATCGGAGGAAAAACTGTTTTTT. The encoded protein is CSARDERLSEEKLFF.

This clonotype has a count of ten or more. Just one base apart from a much larger clone, this may be a read error. J is TRBJ2-7 and V is TRBV20-1; 7 bases fit TRBD1. This CDR3 has 14 amino acids. In germline, CDR1 is DFQATT, CDR2 SNEGSKA (reference sequence). The CDR3 bases are TGCAGTGCCACAAGACAAGGGGGCTCCTCCGAGCAGTACTTC. Its translation: CSATRQGGSSEQYF.

The chain uses TRBV20-1 and TRBJ2-7, with D tentatively TRBD2 (6 bases). The V end lost 5 bases, the J end lost 6 bases, and 11 bases lay between the germline ends. Germline CDR1 is DFQATT and CDR2 is SNEGSKA (reference sequence). The length of the CDR3 is 11 residues. The CDR3, as DNA: TGCAGTGCTGACGGGGGTGGCGAGCAGTACTTC. The encoded protein is CSADGGGEQYF.

Turning to this clonotype: This is likely a read error, given that the CDR3 carries no conserved phenylalanine or tryptophan at its end. The DNA is left out, because the CDR3 cannot be placed on it with certainty; the CDR3 is given as TCRdb lists it. This rearrangement joins TRBV7-2 to TRBJ2-5; TRBD1 was called by the table and not checked on the DNA. Germline V lookup: CDR1 SGHTA, CDR2 FQGNSA. The CDR3 contains 18 residues when both ends are counted. CDR3 sequence reads: CASRTSGVQNNSPLHFGS.

The chain has TRBV5-1 and TRBJ1-6, with TRBD1 as a possible D gene (6 bases). CDR1 is SGHRS and CDR2 is YFSETQ in the germline V gene. This CDR3 is built from 15 residues. The V gene lost 3 bases and the J gene lost 8 bases, with 15 bases spanning the gap. Here the CDR3 DNA reads TGCGCCAGCAGCTCACAGGGCTACGGGGATTCACCCCTCCACTTT. It translates to CASSSQGYGDSPLHF. Full variable domain (outside the CDR3, taken from reference TRBV5-1 and TRBJ1-6): KAGVTQTPRYLIKTRGQQVTLSCSPISGHRSVSWYQQTPGQGLQFLFEYFSETQRNKGNFPGRFSGRQFSNSRSEMNVSTLELGDSALYLCASSSQGYGDSPLHFGNGTRLTVT.

This clonotype was observed a single time. This rearrangement joins TRBV15 to TRBJ2-5, with TRBD2 identical over 7 bases. The CDR3 has 16 amino acids. The ends lost 3 bases at V and 2 bases at J; junction bases unmatched: 9. The germline V gene encodes CDR1 LNHNV and CDR2 YYDKDF (reference sequence). The CDR3: CATSSRRGLPQETQYF. The CDR3 nucleotides are TGTGCCACCAGCAGTCGGCGGGGACTACCTCAAGAGACCCAGTACTTC.